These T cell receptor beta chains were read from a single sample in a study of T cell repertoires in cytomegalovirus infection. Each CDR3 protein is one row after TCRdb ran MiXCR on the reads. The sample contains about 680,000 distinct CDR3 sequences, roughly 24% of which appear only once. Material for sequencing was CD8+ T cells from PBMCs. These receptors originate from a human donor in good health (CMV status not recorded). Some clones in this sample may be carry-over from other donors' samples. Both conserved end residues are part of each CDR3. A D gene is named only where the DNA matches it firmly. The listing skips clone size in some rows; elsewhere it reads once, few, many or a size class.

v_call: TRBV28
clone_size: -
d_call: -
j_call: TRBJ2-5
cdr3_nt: TGTGCCAGCAGCCCCAGGGTACTAAGGGAGACCCAGTACTTC
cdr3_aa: CASSPRVLRETQYF

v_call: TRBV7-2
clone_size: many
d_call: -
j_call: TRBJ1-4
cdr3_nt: TGTGCCAGCAGCTTGGAGGGGCAGGGTATTGAAAAACTGTTTTTT
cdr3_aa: CASSLEGQGIEKLFF

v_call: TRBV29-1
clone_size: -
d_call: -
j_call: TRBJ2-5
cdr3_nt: TGCAGCGTCGATATCCAGGGGAAGATTGGAGAGACCCAGTACTTC
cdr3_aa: CSVDIQGKIGETQYF

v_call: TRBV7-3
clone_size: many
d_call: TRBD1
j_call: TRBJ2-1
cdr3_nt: TGTGCCAGCAGCTTAAAAGGACAGGGCCCCACGAATGAGCAGTTCTTC
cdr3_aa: CASSLKGQGPTNEQFF

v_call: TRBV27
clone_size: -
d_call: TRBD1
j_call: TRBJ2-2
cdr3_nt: TGTGCCAGCAGTTTATCTCGCCTATCAGGGGGCTCTTCCGGGGAGCTGTTTTTT
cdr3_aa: CASSLSRLSGGSSGELFF

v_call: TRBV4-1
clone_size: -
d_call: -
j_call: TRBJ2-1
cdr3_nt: TGTGCCAGCAGCCAAGATCGAGGCGGCGTTTCGGGGAATGAGCAGTTCTTC
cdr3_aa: CASSQDRGGVSGNEQFF

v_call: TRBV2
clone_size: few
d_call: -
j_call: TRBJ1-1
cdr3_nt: TGTGCCAGCATAGTCACTGAAGCTTTCTTT
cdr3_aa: CASIVTEAFF

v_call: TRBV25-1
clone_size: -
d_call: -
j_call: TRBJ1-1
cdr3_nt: TGTGCCAGCGCCATCCGGGACCACACTGAAGCTTTCTTT
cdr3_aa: CASAIRDHTEAFF

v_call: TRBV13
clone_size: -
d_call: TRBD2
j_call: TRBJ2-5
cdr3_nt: TGTGCCAGCAGCTTAAAAAGCGGGGGGCTGCAAGAGACCCAGTACTTC
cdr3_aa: CASSLKSGGLQETQYF

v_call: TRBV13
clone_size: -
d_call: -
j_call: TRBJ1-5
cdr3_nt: TGTGCCAGCAGCATCCGAGGGGGTGGCAATCAGCCCCAGCATTTT
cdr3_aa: CASSIRGGGNQPQHF

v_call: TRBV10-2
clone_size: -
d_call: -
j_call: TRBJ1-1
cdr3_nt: TGCGCCAGCAGTGAGTCGAAGAACACTGAAGCTTTCTTT
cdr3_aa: CASSESKNTEAFF

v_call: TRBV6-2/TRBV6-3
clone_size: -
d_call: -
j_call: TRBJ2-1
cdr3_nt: TGTGCCAGCAGCCCCCCGGGGCGGGGTGAGAAAAATGAGCAGTTCTTC
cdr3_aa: CASSPPGRGEKNEQFF

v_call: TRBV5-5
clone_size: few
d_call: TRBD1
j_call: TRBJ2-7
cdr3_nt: TGTGCCAGCAGGATGGACAGGGGGATCACCTACGAGCAGTACTTC
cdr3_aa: CASRMDRGITYEQYF

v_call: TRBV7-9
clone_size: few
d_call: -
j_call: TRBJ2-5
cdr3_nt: TGTGCCAGCAGCCCAGGGGGGACTATGGAGACCCAGTACTTC
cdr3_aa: CASSPGGTMETQYF

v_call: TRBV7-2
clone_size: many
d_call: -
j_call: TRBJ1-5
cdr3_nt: TGTGCCAGCAGCTTAAACGGGGGCCCTCAGCCCCAGCATTTT
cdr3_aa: CASSLNGGPQPQHF

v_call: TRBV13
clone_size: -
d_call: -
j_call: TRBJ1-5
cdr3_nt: TGTGCCAGCAGCCAGGCGGGTCAGCCCCAGCATTTT
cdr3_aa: CASSQAGQPQHF